Reported below is one TCR beta chain. This CDR3 is built from 16 residues. The V and J ends lost 0 bases and 3 bases, in that order; junction bases with no gene match: 3. Germline lookup yields CDR1 MNHNS and CDR2 SASEGT. These data originate in a study of T cell changes during pregnancy in multiple sclerosis. Only in-frame clones appear in the TCRdb table, and some are missing; sequencing was by immunoSEQ multiplex PCR. The table lists 60,000 to 85,000 clones, over 85% of them singletons, with roughly 3.6% in the top ten. The material was peripheral blood, obtained after pregnancy. The sequence was obtained from a female donor in good health, enrolled as a control in a pregnancy study. The chain recombines TRBV6-1 with TRBJ2-1, with 9 bases that match TRBD2. As DNA, the CDR3 is TGTGCCAGCAGTGAAGCGGCTAGCGGGGACTACAATGAGCAGTTCTTC. It yields the protein CASSEAASGDYNEQFF.